The rows below give T cell receptor beta chains drawn from one sample of a study of early T cells in non-severe SARS-CoV-2 infection. TCRdb reprocessed the 5' RACE reads with MiXCR, giving one entry per CDR3 protein. The data show tens of thousands of distinct CDR3 sequences, about a tenth seen once. Sequences were obtained from whole blood. The receptors here all came from an adult who was a healthcare worker with PCR-confirmed SARS-CoV-2 infection or an uninfected control (not recorded which). Each CDR3 is given with its conserved first and last residue. The D gene is left open where the match is weak. Clone size is not always given. Where it is, it says once, few, many or a class for expanded clones.

many,.,TRBV2,TRBJ2-2,TGTGCCAGCAGTGATAAAAATCCCGGGGAGCTGTTTTTT,CASSDKNPGELFF
many,.,TRBV5-5,TRBJ2-2,TGTGCCAGCGGCTGGGGGCCCGGGGAGCTGTTTTTT,CASGWGPGELFF
few,TRBD1,TRBV2,TRBJ1-1,TGTGCCAGCATCTTGGAGGGGGCGAACACTGAAGCTTTCTTT,CASILEGANTEAFF
.,.,TRBV7-9,TRBJ2-3,TGTGCCAGCAGACATCGAACGAAAAGCACAGATACGCAGTATTTT,CASRHRTKSTDTQYF
many,TRBD2,TRBV7-8,TRBJ2-3,TGTGCCAGCAGCTTAGGAGAGGTGACTAGCGGCGCAGATACGCAGTATTTT,CASSLGEVTSGADTQYF
few,.,TRBV10-2,TRBJ2-1,TGCGCCAGCGGACGTAACAATGAGCAGTTCTTC,CASGRNNEQFF
few,TRBD2,TRBV5-1,TRBJ2-3,TGCGCCAGCAGGGCCTTGGCGGGGGAGAGCACAGATACGCAGTATTTT,CASRALAGESTDTQYF
few,.,TRBV9,TRBJ1-2,TGTGCCAGCAGCGTAGACCCGTCCGGCAAGCGAGGCTACACCTTC,CASSVDPSGKRGYTF
few,TRBD1,TRBV5-4,TRBJ2-7,TGTGCCAGCAGCCCTGGACAGGGGTGGAACGAGCAGTACTTC,CASSPGQGWNEQYF
.,.,TRBV7-9,TRBJ2-5,TGTGCCAGCACTGGTTTCCGAAAGGGAGACGGAGAGACCCAGTACTTC,CASTGFRKGDGETQYF
few,.,TRBV20-1,TRBJ2-7,TGCAGTGCTACCCCCGGGACAACCTCCTACGAGCAGTACTTC,CSATPGTTSYEQYF
many,.,TRBV6-1,TRBJ1-5,TGTGCCAGCAACGTCTATAGCAATCAGCCCCAGCATTTT,CASNVYSNQPQHF
.,.,TRBV12-3/TRBV12-4,TRBJ1-5,TGTGCCAGCAGTTTTAGTGGAGATCAGCCCCAGCATTTT,CASSFSGDQPQHF
.,TRBD1,TRBV5-4,TRBJ1-1,TGTGCCAGCAGCTCCTCGACAGGGGCCGATGAAGCTTTCTTT,CASSSSTGADEAFF